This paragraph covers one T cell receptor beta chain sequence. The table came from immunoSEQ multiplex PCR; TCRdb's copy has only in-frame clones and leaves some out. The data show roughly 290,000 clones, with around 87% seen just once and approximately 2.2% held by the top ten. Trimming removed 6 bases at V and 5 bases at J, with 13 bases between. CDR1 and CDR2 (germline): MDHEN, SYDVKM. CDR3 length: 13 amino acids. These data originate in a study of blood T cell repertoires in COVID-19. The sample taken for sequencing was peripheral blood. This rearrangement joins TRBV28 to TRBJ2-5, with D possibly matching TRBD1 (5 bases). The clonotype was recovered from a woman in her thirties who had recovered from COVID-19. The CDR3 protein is CASSLYRSETQYF. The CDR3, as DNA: TGTGCCAGCAGCCTTTACAGGAGTGAGACCCAGTACTTC. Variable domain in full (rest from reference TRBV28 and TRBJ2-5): DVKVTQSSRYLVKRTGEKVFLECVQDMDHENMFWYRQDPGLGLRLIYFSYDVKMKEKGDIPEGYSVSREKKERFSLILESASTNQTSMYLCASSLYRSETQYFGPGTRLLVL.